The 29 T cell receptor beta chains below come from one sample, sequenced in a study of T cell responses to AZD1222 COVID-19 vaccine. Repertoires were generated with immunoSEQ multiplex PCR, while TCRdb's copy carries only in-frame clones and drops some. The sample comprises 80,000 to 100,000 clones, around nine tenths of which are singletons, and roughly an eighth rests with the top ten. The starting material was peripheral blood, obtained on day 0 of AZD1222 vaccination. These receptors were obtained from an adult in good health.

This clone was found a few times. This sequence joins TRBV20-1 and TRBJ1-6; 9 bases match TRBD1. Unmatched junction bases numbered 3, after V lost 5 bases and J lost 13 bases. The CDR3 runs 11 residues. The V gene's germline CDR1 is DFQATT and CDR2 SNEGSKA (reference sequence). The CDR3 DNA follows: TGCAGTGCTCTAGACAGGGGGCCCCTCCACTTT. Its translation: CSALDRGPLHF.

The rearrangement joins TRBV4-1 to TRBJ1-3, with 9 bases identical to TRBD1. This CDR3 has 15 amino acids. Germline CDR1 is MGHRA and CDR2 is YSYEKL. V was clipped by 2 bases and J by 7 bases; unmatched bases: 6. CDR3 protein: CASSQPGQGGNTIYF. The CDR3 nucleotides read TGCGCCAGCAGCCAACCGGGACAGGGAGGGAACACCATATATTTT.

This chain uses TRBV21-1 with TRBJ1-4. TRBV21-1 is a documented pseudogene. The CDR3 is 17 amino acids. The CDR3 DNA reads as TGTGCCAGCAAACCTCCGACCGGGGGCACGGCTAATGAAAAACTGTTTTTT. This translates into CASKPPTGGTANEKLFF.

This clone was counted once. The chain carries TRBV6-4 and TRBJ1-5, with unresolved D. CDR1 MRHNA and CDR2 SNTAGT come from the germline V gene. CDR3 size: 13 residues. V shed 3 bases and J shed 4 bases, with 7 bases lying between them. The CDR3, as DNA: TGTGCCAGCAGTGAATCGGAAAATCAGCCCCAGCATTTT. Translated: CASSESENQPQHF.

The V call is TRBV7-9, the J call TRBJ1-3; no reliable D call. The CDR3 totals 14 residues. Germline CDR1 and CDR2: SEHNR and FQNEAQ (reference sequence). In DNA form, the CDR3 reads TGTGCGTTGGACTCTCGGAGCTCTGGAAACACCATATATTTT. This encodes CALDSRSSGNTIYF.

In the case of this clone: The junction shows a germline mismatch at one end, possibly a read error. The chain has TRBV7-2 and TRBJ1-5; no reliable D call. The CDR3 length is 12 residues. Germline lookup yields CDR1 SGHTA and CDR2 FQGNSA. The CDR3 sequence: CASSLAAQAQHF. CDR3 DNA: TGTGCCAGCAGCCTAGCGGCGCAAGCCCAGCATTTT.

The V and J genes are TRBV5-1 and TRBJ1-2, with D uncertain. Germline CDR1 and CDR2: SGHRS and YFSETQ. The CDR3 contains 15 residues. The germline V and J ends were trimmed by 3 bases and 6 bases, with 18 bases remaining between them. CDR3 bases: TGCGCCAGCAGCTACGCAAGGCAGCCCCCTAATGGCTACACCTTC. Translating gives CASSYARQPPNGYTF.

This CDR3 is CASSPPLRNEQFF. The CDR3 DNA sequence: TGTGCCAGCAGTCCTCCGCTGAGGAATGAGCAGTTCTTC. The J gene is TRBJ2-1, the V gene TRBV12-3 or TRBV12-4; D ambiguous. Trimming shortened V by 5 bases and J by 7 bases, and 12 bases separated the two germline ends. The CDR3 contains 13 residues.

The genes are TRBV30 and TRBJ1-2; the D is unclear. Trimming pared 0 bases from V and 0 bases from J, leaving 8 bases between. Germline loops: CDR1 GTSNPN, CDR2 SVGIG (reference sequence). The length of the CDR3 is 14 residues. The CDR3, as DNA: TGTGCCTGGAGTGTAACTGTGGCTAACTATGGCTACACCTTC. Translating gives CAWSVTVANYGYTF. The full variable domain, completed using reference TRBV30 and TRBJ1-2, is SQTIHQWPATLVQPVGSPLSLECTVEGTSNPNLYWYRQAAGRGLQLLFYSVGIGQISSEVPQNLSASRPQDRQFILSSKKLLLSDSGFYLCAWSVTVANYGYTFGSGTRLTVV.

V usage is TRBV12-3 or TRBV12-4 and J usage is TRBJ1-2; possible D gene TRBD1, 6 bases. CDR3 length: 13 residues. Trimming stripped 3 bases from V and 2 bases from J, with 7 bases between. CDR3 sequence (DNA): TGTGCCAGCAGTTTTGGACAGAACTATGGCTACACCTTC. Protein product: CASSFGQNYGYTF.

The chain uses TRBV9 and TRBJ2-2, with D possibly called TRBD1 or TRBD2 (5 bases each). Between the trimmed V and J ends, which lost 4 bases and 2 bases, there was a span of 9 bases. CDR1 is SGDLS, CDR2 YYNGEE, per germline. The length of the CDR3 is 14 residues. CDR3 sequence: CASSPGPNTGELFF. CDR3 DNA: TGTGCCAGCAGCCCGGGACCAAACACCGGGGAGCTGTTTTTT.

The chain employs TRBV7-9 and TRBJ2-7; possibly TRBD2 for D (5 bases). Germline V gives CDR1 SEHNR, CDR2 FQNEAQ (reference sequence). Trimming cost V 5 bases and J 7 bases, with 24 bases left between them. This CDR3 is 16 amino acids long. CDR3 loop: CASSVSDSEWAGEQYF. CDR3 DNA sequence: TGTGCCAGCAGCGTCTCAGACTCAGAATGGGCGGGTGAGCAGTACTTC.

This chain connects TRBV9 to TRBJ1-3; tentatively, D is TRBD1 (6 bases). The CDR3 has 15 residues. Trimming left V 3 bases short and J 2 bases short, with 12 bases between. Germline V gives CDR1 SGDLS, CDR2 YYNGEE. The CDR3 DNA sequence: TGTGCCAGCAGCGCCTCGTGGACAGCTGGAAACACCATATATTTT. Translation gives CASSASWTAGNTIYF.

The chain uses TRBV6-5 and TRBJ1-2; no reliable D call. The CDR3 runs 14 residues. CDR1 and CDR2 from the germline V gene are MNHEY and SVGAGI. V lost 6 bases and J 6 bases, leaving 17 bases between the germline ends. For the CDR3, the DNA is TGTGCCAGCAGACAAAAGGACCGTGGGGATGGCTACACCTTC. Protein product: CASRQKDRGDGYTF.

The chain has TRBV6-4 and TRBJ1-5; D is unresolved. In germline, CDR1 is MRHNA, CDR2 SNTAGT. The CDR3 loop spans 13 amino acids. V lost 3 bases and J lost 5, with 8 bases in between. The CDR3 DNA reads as TGTGCCAGCAGTGAAAATGCTGATCAGCCCCAGCATTTT. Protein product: CASSENADQPQHF.

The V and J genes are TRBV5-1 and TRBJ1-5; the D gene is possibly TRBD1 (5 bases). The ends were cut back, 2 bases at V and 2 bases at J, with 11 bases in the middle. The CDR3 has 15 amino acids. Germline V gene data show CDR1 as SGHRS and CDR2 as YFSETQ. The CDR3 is CASSFRGDRNQPQHF. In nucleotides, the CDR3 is TGCGCCAGCAGCTTCCGGGGGGATCGCAATCAGCCCCAGCATTTT.

The CDR3 DNA reads TGTGCCACCAGTGCCGGGACTAGCGGGAGGTACAATGAGCAGTTCTTC. This gives the protein CATSAGTSGRYNEQFF. This chain uses TRBV24-1 with TRBJ2-1; 15 positions agree with TRBD2. J was trimmed by 4 bases and V by 5 bases; bases with no gene match: 2. The CDR3 consists of 16 residues. Germline lookup yields CDR1 KGHDR and CDR2 SFDVKD.

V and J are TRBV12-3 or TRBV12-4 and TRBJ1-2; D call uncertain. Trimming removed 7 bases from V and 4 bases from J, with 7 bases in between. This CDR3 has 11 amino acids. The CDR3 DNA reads TGTGCCAGCACGGACTTCTATGGCTACACCTTC. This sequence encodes CASTDFYGYTF.

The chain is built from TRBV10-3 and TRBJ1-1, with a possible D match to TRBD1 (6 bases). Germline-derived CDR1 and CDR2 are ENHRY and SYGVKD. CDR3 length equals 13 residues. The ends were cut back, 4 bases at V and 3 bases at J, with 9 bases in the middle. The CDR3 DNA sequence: TGTGCCATCAGTGGGGGGGCGGACACTGAAGCTTTCTTT. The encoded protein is CAISGGADTEAFF.

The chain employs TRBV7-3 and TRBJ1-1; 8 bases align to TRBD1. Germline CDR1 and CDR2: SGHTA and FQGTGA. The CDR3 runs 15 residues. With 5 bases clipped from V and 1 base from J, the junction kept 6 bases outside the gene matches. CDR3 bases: TGTGCCAGCAGCCTATTTCAGGGGGCGAACACTGAAGCTTTCTTT. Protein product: CASSLFQGANTEAFF.

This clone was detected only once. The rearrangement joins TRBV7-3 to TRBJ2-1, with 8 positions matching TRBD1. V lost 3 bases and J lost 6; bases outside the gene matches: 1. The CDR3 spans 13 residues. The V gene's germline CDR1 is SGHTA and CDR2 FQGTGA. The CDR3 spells CASSLDRANEQFF. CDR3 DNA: TGTGCCAGCAGCTTGGACAGGGCCAATGAGCAGTTCTTC.

The CDR3 bases are TGTGCCATCAGGGGCGGATATTCCACAGATACGCAGTATTTT. The encoded protein is CAIRGGYSTDTQYF. The chain joins TRBV10-3 to TRBJ2-3, with D unclear. The V end lost 6 bases, the J end lost 2 bases, and 12 bases lay between the germline ends. The CDR3 is 14 amino acids. Germline CDR1 ENHRY, CDR2 SYGVKD.

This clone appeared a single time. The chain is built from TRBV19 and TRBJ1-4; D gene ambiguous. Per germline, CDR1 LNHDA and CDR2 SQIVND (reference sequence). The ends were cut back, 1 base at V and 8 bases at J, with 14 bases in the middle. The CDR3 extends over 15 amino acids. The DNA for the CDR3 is TGTGCCAGTAGTATAGGAGCAGGTTTTAGCGAAAAACTGTTTTTT. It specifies CASSIGAGFSEKLFF.

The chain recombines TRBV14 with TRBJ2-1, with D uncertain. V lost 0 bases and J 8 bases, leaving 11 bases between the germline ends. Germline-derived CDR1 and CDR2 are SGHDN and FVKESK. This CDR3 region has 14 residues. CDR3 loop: CASSQDHSVHEQFF. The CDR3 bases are TGTGCCAGCAGCCAAGATCACAGTGTCCATGAGCAGTTCTTC. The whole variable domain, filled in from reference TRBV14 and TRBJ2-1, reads EAGVTQFPSHSVIEKGQTVTLRCDPISGHDNLYWYRRVMGKEIKFLLHFVKESKQDESGMPNNRFLAERTGGTYSTLKVQPAELEDSGVYFCASSQDHSVHEQFFGPGTRLTVL.

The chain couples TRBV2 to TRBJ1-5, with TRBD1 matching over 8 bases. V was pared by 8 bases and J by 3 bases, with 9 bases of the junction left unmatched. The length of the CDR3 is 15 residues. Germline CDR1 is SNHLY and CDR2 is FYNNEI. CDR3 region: CASSRTGRFNQPQHF. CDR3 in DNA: TGTGCCAGCTCACGGACAGGGAGGTTCAATCAGCCCCAGCATTTT.

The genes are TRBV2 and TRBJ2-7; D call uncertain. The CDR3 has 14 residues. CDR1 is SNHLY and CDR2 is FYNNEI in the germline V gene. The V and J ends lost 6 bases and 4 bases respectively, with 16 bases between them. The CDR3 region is CASRKQALSYEQYF. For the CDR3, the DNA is TGTGCCAGCAGGAAGCAGGCTTTATCGTACGAGCAGTACTTC.

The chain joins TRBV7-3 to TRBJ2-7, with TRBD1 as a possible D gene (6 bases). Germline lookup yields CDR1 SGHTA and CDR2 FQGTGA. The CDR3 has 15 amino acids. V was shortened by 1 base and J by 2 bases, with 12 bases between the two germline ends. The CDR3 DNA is TGTGCCAGCAGCTTAAAAGGGGGACGGACCTACGAGCAGTACTTC. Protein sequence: CASSLKGGRTYEQYF.

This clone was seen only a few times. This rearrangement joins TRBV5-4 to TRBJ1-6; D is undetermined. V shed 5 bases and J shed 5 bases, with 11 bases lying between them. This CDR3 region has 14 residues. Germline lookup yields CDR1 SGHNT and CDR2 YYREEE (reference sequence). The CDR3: CASRLGQDNSPLHF. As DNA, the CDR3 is TGTGCCAGCAGACTTGGGCAGGATAATTCACCCCTCCACTTT.

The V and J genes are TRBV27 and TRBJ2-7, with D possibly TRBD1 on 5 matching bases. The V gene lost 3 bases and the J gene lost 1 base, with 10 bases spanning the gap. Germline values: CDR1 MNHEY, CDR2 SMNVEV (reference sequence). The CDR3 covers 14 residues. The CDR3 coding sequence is TGTGCCAGCAGTTTGACAGTAAAATCCTACGAGCAGTACTTC. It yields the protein CASSLTVKSYEQYF.